This T cell receptor beta chain emerged from a study of CD8+CD57+ T cells in acquired aplastic anemia. Study background: On average, sorted CD4+ and CD8+ cells gave about 2.9 ug of DNA.

Both TCR beta VDJ combination and CDR3 sequence profiling were carried out. Genomic DNA was the template for this profiling. TCRdb reprocessed the reads via MiXCR and lists one record per CDR3 protein. The sample gives about 160,000 distinct CDR3 sequences, approximately 44% of which show up once; under 3.5% is in the top ten. This CDR3 is built from 14 residues. Germline CDR1 MGHDK, CDR2 SYGVNS. Trimming pared 1 base from V and 6 bases from J, leaving 10 bases between. All patients picked for sequencing had shown, by flow cytometry, an expansion of CD8+CD57+ cells. The TCR originated in a human donor with aplastic anemia. This chain connects TRBV25-1 to TRBJ2-4; D remains unclear. The sequenced material came from sorted CD4+, CD8+, or CD8+CD57+ T cells (not recorded which) from PBMCs. The CDR3 bases are TGTGCCAGCAGTGAATTTAAGGCAGTAAACATTCAGTACTTC. The encoded protein is CASSEFKAVNIQYF.